This T cell receptor (beta chain) derives from a study of blood T cell repertoires in COVID-19. About the research overall: Spain, Italy and the United States supplied samples that represented acute and convalescent COVID-19. From T cells, B-cell-depleted T cells, or PBMCs came the material, which was cDNA or gDNA.

Under the authors' procedure: Estimation of nucleated cell counts relied on the amplification of reference gene primers. The table came from immunoSEQ multiplex PCR; TCRdb's copy has only in-frame clones and leaves some out. D and trimming were read from the DNA, whereas the V and J calls and clone size are those reported in that table. Of around 200,000 clones listed, around nine tenths are singletons. V lost 0 bases, J lost 0 bases, and 13 bases lay in between. In germline, CDR1 is SGHRS, CDR2 YFSETQ. CDR3 length: 17 residues. The chain joins TRBV5-1 to TRBJ2-1; a possible D gene is TRBD2 (6 bases). The sequence derives from a woman aged 18-35 years who had recovered from COVID-19. The sequencing input was peripheral blood. The CDR3 spells CASSLEGSGSSYNEQFF. CDR3 DNA: TGCGCCAGCAGCTTGGAGGGTAGCGGTAGCTCCTACAATGAGCAGTTCTTC.